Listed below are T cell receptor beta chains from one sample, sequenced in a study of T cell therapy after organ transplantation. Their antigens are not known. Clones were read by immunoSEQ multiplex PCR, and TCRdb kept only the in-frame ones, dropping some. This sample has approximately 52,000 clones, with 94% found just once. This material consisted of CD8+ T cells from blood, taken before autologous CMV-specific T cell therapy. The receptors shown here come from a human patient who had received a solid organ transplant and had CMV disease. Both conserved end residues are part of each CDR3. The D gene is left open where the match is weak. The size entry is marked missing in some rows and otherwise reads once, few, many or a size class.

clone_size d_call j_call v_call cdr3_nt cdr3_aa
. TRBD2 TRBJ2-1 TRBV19 TGTGCCAGTAGTATCATAGCGGGAGGAGGGAATGAGCAGTTCTTC CASSIIAGGGNEQFF
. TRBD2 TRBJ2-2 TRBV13 TGTGCCAGCAGCTCGAGACTAGCGGGCGTTGGGGACACCGGGGAGCTGTTTTTT CASSSRLAGVGDTGELFF
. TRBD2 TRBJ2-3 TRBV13 TGTGCCAGCAGCTCCAGGACTAGTAGGAATACGCAGTATTTT CASSSRTSRNTQYF
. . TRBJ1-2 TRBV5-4 TGTGCCAGCAGCTTTGCCGGGGGGTCTACTGGCTACACCTTC CASSFAGGSTGYTF
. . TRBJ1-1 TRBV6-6 TGTGCCAGCAGTTATACGACAGGAGGCACTGAAGCTTTCTTT CASSYTTGGTEAFF
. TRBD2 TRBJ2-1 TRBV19 TGTGCCAGTAGTGTAACTAGCGGGAGAAATGAGCAGTTCTTC CASSVTSGRNEQFF
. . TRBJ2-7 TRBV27 TGTGCCAGCAGTTTCAGTTCCGGGGCCGAGCAGTACTTC CASSFSSGAEQYF
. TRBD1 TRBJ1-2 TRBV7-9 TGTGCCAGCAGCTCCGACAGGGTCGGCTACACCTTC CASSSDRVGYTF
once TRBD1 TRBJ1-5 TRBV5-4 TGTGCCAGCAGCTGGGGGACAGGTGCTCAGCCCCAGCATTTT CASSWGTGAQPQHF
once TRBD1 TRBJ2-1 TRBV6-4 TGTGCCAGCAGTGACAAGGGGGCCCCCTACAATGAGCAGTTCTTC CASSDKGAPYNEQFF
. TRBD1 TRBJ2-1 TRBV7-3 TGTGCCAGCAGCCCAGGGGGCTACAATGAGCAGTTCTTC CASSPGGYNEQFF
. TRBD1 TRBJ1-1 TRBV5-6 TGTGCCAGCAGCTTGGCAGGGGGCGGTGAAGCTTTCTTT CASSLAGGGEAFF
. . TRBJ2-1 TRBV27 TGTGCCAGCAGTTTATCGTTACGGGCCGAGCAGTTCTTC CASSLSLRAEQFF
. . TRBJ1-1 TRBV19 TGTGCCAGTAGTGTTCCCATGAACACTGAAGCTTTCTTT CASSVPMNTEAFF
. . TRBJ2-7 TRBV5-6 TGTGCCAGCAGCTTGGCTGCGAGCCCCTACGAGCAGTACTTC CASSLAASPYEQYF
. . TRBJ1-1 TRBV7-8 TGTGCCAGCAGCTTGGATGACGGACGGGGGTCCACTGAAGCTTTCTTT CASSLDDGRGSTEAFF
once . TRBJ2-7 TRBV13 TGTGCCAGCAGCCCGGGCAGGGAGAGCTACGAGCAGTACTTC CASSPGRESYEQYF
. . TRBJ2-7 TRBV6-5 TGTGCCAGCAGGTTCGGATCGGGGGCGGACGAGCAGTACTTC CASRFGSGADEQYF
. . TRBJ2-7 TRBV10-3 TGTGCCAGCAGCTTGGGCTACGAGCAGTACTTC CASSLGYEQYF
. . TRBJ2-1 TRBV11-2 TGTGCCAGCAGCTTAGCGGTCAATGAGCAGTTCTTC CASSLAVNEQFF
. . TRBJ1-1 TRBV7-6 TGTGCCAGCAGCTTAGCGGCCGTTAGGGGAAGAAGGACTGAAGCTTTCTTT CASSLAAVRGRRTEAFF
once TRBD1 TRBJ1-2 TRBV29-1 TGCAGCGTTGTAGACAGGGCACCTATTGACTACACCTTC CSVVDRAPIDYTF
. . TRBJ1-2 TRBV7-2 TGTGCCAGCAGCTTAGGGGAGAGGCCTCTCGGCTATGGCTACACCTTC CASSLGERPLGYGYTF
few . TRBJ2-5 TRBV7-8 TGTGCCAGCAGCTTCGGAAATTCAGAGACCCAGTACTTC CASSFGNSETQYF
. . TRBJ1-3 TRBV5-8 TGTGCCAGCAGCCCCCCGGGTGCTGGAAACACCATATATTTT CASSPPGAGNTIYF
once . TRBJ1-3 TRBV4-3 TGCGCCAGCAGCCAAGATCTAGGGGTCTCTGGAAACACCATATATTTT CASSQDLGVSGNTIYF
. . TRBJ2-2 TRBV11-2 TGTGCCAGCAGCCCAATCTTGGGCGGGGAGCTGTTTTTT CASSPILGGELFF
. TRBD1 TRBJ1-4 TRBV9 TGTGCCAGCAGCCCCAAGGCGGGACAGGGGGCTCAAGAAAAACTGTTTTTT CASSPKAGQGAQEKLFF
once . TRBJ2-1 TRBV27 TGTGCCAGCAGTTTAGTGACAGGCAATGAGCAGTTCTTC CASSLVTGNEQFF
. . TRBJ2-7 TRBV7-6 TGTGCCAGCAGCCCCGGGGACTACGAGCAGTACTTC CASSPGDYEQYF
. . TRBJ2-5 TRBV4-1 TGCGCCAGCAGCCAAGGCCGGCCAGGGATTGGTCAAGAGACCCAGTACTTC CASSQGRPGIGQETQYF
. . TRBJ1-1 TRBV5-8 TGTGCCAGCAGCACATCGGGGGGTTGGGCTGAAGCTTTCTTT CASSTSGGWAEAFF
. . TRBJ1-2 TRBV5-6 TGTGCCAGCAGCTCTAACTATGGCTACACCTTC CASSSNYGYTF
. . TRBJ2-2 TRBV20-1 TGCAGTGCTGCACAGGACGGGGAGCTGTTTTTT CSAAQDGELFF
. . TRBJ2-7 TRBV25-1 TGTGCCAGCAGTGATACAGGGTCCTACGAGCAGTACTTC CASSDTGSYEQYF
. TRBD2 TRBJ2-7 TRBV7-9 TGTGCCAGCAGCGGACTAGCGGGGGGGTCCCCTATTCCCTACGAGCAGTACTTC CASSGLAGGSPIPYEQYF
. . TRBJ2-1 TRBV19 TGTGCCAGTAGTATCCAGGGTAGTTCGAACAATGAGCAGTTCTTC CASSIQGSSNNEQFF
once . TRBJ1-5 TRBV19 TGTGCCAGTACTCCGGGAGGAAATCAGCCCCAGCATTTT CASTPGGNQPQHF
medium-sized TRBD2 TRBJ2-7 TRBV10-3 TGTGCCATCAGTGACGGTAGCGGGGGTCCCTACGAGCAGTACTTC CAISDGSGGPYEQYF
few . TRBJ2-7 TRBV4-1 TGCGCCAGCAGCCAAGAGTTTGCAGGTTTGTCTTACGAGCAGTACTTC CASSQEFAGLSYEQYF
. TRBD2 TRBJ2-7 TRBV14 TGTGCCAGCAGCCAAGTGGGACTAGCGGTTTCCTACGAGCAGTACTTC CASSQVGLAVSYEQYF
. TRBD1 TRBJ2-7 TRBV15 TGTGCCACCAGCGAAACCCCGACAGGGGGCTACGAGCAGTACTTC CATSETPTGGYEQYF
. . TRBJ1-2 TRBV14 TGTGCCAGCAGCCAAGATGGGGGCTATGGCTACACCTTC CASSQDGGYGYTF
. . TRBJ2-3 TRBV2 TGTGCCAGCAGTGATGGTCTCTCTACGACGGATACGCAGTATTTT CASSDGLSTTDTQYF
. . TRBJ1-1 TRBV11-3 TGTGCCAGCAGCAATCCGGGGGACACTGAAGCTTTCTTT CASSNPGDTEAFF
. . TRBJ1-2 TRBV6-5 TGTGCCAGCAGTTACTCAGGGGGTGGCTACACCTTC CASSYSGGGYTF
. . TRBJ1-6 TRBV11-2 TGTGCCAGCAGCTTAGAAACCATAACCCATACAGGGTTAAATAATTCACCCCTCCACTTT CASSLETITHTGLNNSPLHF
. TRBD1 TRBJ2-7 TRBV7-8 TGTGCCAGCAGCTCGAGCAGGGGGACCCACGAGCAGTACTTC CASSSSRGTHEQYF
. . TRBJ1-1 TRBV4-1 TGCGCCAGCAGCCAAGATAGTAGGGCTGAAGCTTTCTTT CASSQDSRAEAFF
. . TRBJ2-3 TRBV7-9 TGTGCCAGCAGCTTAGATGGGGGGCAGGGAGATACGCAGTATTTT CASSLDGGQGDTQYF
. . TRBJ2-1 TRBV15 TGTGCCACCAGCAGAGAGTCCAGCTACAATGAGCAGTTCTTC CATSRESSYNEQFF